This T cell receptor beta chain was recovered during a study of regulatory T cells in long-lasting Graves disease. Study findings and constraints: Compared with new cases, persistent Graves' patients showed reduced TCR diversity.

At least ten counts were recorded for this clonotype. Its antigen is as yet unknown. Assembly of TCR beta libraries relied on iRepertoire HTBI primers together with Arm-PCR of CDR3 regions. TCRdb fed the multiplex PCR reads into MiXCR, producing one record per CDR3 protein. The top ten clones hold about two fifths of a sample with about 660,000 distinct CDR3 sequences, about 30% of them seen once. Germline loops: CDR1 DFQATT, CDR2 SNEGSKA (reference sequence). CDR3 length equals 13 residues. V gave up 5 bases and J gave up 3 bases; unmatched junction bases: 6. Sample time point: persistent/refractory GD, antithyroid drugs over 5 years with positive TRAb. There was RNA extracted from PBMCs, and the TCR library was made from it.

The sequence came from a female donor with Graves disease. This sample comprised peripheral blood mononuclear cells (PBMCs), obtained when the disease was refractory, from a patient treated with antithyroid drugs. This rearrangement joins TRBV20-1 to TRBJ2-5, with TRBD2 identical over 7 bases. CDR3 DNA: TGCAGTGCTTCCCTGGCGGGAGAAGAGACCCAGTACTTC. Its protein product is CSASLAGEETQYF.